This entry features one TCR beta chain sequence. What it binds is not known. Trimming at V came to 7 bases and at J to 3 bases, leaving 3 bases not matched to a gene. This CDR3 has 15 residues. Germline assignment: CDR1 WSHSY and CDR2 SAAADI. TCRdb ran MiXCR on the RT-PCR reads and lists one entry per CDR3 protein. The sample carries roughly 570,000 distinct CDR3 sequences, 14% recorded once. This record comes from a study of response to subunit inactivated influenza vaccine. Study outcomes and limitations: There was a suggestion from the authors that each seasonal influenza vaccination recruits few new T cells.

The chain uses TRBV10-2 and TRBJ2-2; TRBD1 matches at 12 bases. This material consisted of PBMCs from blood, taken 12 days after vaccination. This TCR was recovered from a man aged 50-59 years who received an inactivated influenza vaccine. The DNA of the CDR3 is TGCGCCAGCAAACGGGACAGGGGGCACACCGGGGAGCTGTTTTTT. Translated: CASKRDRGHTGELFF.